One sample yielded the 14 T cell receptor beta chains listed below, sequenced in a study of cytomegalovirus exposure and HLA in healthy donors. The PCR ran on 60 Vbeta and 13 Jbeta primers. The assay was immunoSEQ multiplex PCR, and TCRdb's table has in-frame clones only and misses some. This table has 90,000 to 120,000 clones, roughly 82% appearing once. Sequenced sample: PBMCs. The receptor set was obtained from a young man in good health and CMV-seropositive.

The V gene is TRBV19, the J gene TRBJ2-3, with 8 bases lining up with TRBD2. In germline, CDR1 is LNHDA, CDR2 SQIVND (reference sequence). The CDR3 loop spans 15 amino acids. Trimming removed 3 bases from V and 2 bases from J; junction bases left unmatched: 4. This chain's CDR3 is CASSILAGYTDTQYF. The CDR3 DNA reads as TGTGCCAGTAGTATTCTAGCGGGTTACACAGATACGCAGTATTTT.

This sequence joins TRBV9 and TRBJ2-2, with 7 bases that match TRBD2. J gave up 0 bases and V 4 bases, and 3 bases lay outside the gene matches. There are 15 residues in the CDR3. Germline loops: CDR1 SGDLS, CDR2 YYNGEE. The CDR3 region is CASSLTSANTGELFF. CDR3 nucleotides: TGTGCCAGCAGCCTAACTAGCGCGAACACCGGGGAGCTGTTTTTT.

This clone appeared once. The chain has TRBV11-2 and TRBJ2-1; D possibly corresponds to TRBD2 (6 bases). The V gene lost 5 bases and the J gene lost 0 bases, with 17 bases spanning the gap. Germline V CDR1 and CDR2: SGHAT, FQNNGV. The CDR3 covers 17 residues. The CDR3 nucleotides read TGTGCCAGCAGCCGGGACTCCCCGTTTAGCTCCTACAATGAGCAGTTCTTC. Amino acid sequence: CASSRDSPFSSYNEQFF. Supplemented by reference TRBV11-2 and TRBJ2-1, the full variable domain reads EAGVAQSPRYKIIEKRQSVAFWCNPISGHATLYWYQQILGQGPKLLIQFQNNGVVDDSQLPKDRFSAERLKGVDSTLKIQPAKLEDSAVYLCASSRDSPFSSYNEQFFGPGTRLTVL.

This clone turned up a few times. The CDR3 spells CASSSHRQVEPQHF. Written as DNA, the CDR3 is TGTGCCAGCAGCTCCCATAGACAGGTGGAGCCCCAGCATTTT. The rearrangement joins TRBV7-9 to TRBJ1-5; TRBD1 might be the D (6 bases). Germline V gene data show CDR1 as SEHNR and CDR2 as FQNEAQ (reference sequence). Trimming took 4 bases from V and 8 from J, leaving 15 bases between them. The CDR3 contains 14 residues.

The chain links TRBV11-2 to TRBJ2-4; TRBD1 might be the D (6 bases). The CDR3 consists of 15 residues. Germline V gives CDR1 SGHAT, CDR2 FQNNGV. Deletions cut 5 bases from V and 5 bases from J, with 16 bases between. CDR3 sequence reads: CASSRPGRGENIQYF. The CDR3 nucleotides read TGTGCCAGCAGCCGGCCCGGCAGGGGAGAAAACATTCAGTACTTC.

This chain connects TRBV6-5 to TRBJ2-2; D unclear. V gave up 2 bases and J gave up 0 bases, with 7 bases separating them. This CDR3 contains 15 residues. The germline V gene encodes CDR1 MNHEY and CDR2 SVGAGI. DNA for the CDR3: TGTGCCAGCAGTTACCTTCTCCCGAACACCGGGGAGCTGTTTTTT. Its translation: CASSYLLPNTGELFF.

The genes are TRBV21-1 and TRBJ1-5; the table gives TRBD1 as D, unverified against the DNA. TRBV21-1 is a recognized pseudogene. The CDR3 consists of 14 residues. CDR3 sequence reads: CASGRTGVGQPQHF. For the CDR3, the DNA is TGTGCCAGCGGAAGAACAGGGGTCGGCCAGCCCCAGCATTTT.

The chain links TRBV6-1 to TRBJ1-1; 7 nucleotides line up with TRBD1. Losses at the gene ends were 6 bases for V and 6 bases for J; bases not matched to a gene: 10. This CDR3 is built from 14 residues. Germline CDR1 and CDR2: MNHNS and SASEGT. CDR3 bases: TGTGCCAGCAGCTATGGACAGGATAGTTCTGAAGCTTTCTTT. Translating gives CASSYGQDSSEAFF.

This clone came up once. The gene calls are TRBV28 and TRBJ2-7; 7 nucleotides align to TRBD2. The CDR3 runs 13 residues. From germline, CDR1 is MDHEN and CDR2 SYDVKM. With V trimmed by 6 bases and J by 2 bases, 4 bases remained unmatched. CDR3 loop: CASRGGVPYEQYF. The CDR3 DNA is TGTGCCAGCAGGGGGGGGGTCCCCTACGAGCAGTACTTC.

The V call is TRBV18, the J call TRBJ1-6; unclear D gene. Trimming left V 6 bases short and J 10 bases short, with 13 bases between. This CDR3 comprises 13 residues. Germline V gene data show CDR1 as KGHSH and CDR2 as LQKENI. The CDR3: CASSRSGESPLHF. As DNA, the CDR3 is TGTGCCAGCTCGCGGTCCGGGGAGTCACCCCTCCACTTT.

The gene calls are TRBV29-1 and TRBJ2-2, with TRBD1 as a possible D gene (6 bases). This CDR3 is built from 14 residues. Germline CDR1 reads SQVTM; CDR2 reads ANQGSEA. The ends were cut back, 2 bases at V and 5 bases at J, with 12 bases in the middle. In nucleotides, the CDR3 is TGCAGCGTTGAATCCGGGACAAGTACCGGGGAGCTGTTTTTT. Its translation: CSVESGTSTGELFF.

This chain links TRBV18 with TRBJ2-7, with 9 bases that match TRBD2. V dropped 3 bases and J dropped 6; count of bases not matched to a gene: 6. In germline, CDR1 is KGHSH, CDR2 LQKENI. CDR3 length equals 14 residues. DNA for the CDR3: TGTGCCAGCTCACCGCCGGCGGGGGGGTCCGAGCAGTACTTC. This codes for CASSPPAGGSEQYF.

This clone was recorded a few times. The chain recombines TRBV5-4 with TRBJ1-2; 10 positions agree with TRBD1. From germline, CDR1 is SGHNT and CDR2 YYREEE (reference sequence). V was pared by 4 bases and J by 3 bases, with 0 bases of the junction left unmatched. This CDR3 comprises 13 residues. Here the CDR3 reads CASSGTGDYGYTF. CDR3 sequence (DNA): TGTGCCAGCAGCGGGACAGGGGACTATGGCTACACCTTC.

The chain carries TRBV11-2 and TRBJ2-3, with D possibly matching TRBD2 (7 bases). Germline V CDR1 and CDR2: SGHAT, FQNNGV. V was pared by 5 bases and J by 6 bases, with 24 bases between. This CDR3 region has 17 residues. The CDR3 region has the DNA TGTGCCAGCAGCCTCGTCACCCTTTTAGGGGGGGCGGATACGCAGTATTTT. Protein: CASSLVTLLGGADTQYF.